Each of the 3 T cell receptor beta chains below was sequenced from the same sample in a study of T-cell reconstitution after alpha-beta-depleted transplantation in children. Unique molecular identifiers were built into the TCRbeta library. TCRdb analysed the PCR reads with MiXCR anew, one entry per CDR3 protein. The sample gives hundreds of thousands of distinct CDR3 sequences, around 10% of which show up once; approximately 6.6% is in the top ten. This material consisted of PBMCs from the stem cell graft donor, taken from the stem cell graft. Every receptor here comes from a human donor who donated a stem cell graft to a child with acute lymphoblastic leukemia.

This clonotype came up many times. The chain has TRBV10-3 and TRBJ1-1; the D gene is possibly TRBD1 (6 bases). In germline, CDR1 is ENHRY, CDR2 SYGVKD. V was pared by 11 bases and J by 8 bases, with 18 bases between. The CDR3 covers 12 residues. The CDR3 DNA follows: TGTGCCGCGGACGCGGGGACAACCGAAGCTTTCTTT. Its translation is CAADAGTTEAFF.

This clonotype was detected ten times or more. This rearrangement joins TRBV12-3 or TRBV12-4 to TRBJ2-5, with TRBD2 matching 11 bases. The CDR3 covers 13 residues. V was clipped by 5 bases and J by 5 bases; unmatched bases: 1. CDR3 loop: CASSGLAGETQYF. DNA for the CDR3: TGTGCCAGCAGTGGACTAGCGGGCGAGACCCAGTACTTC.

The chain couples TRBV5-5 to TRBJ1-2; perhaps TRBD1 as D (5 bases). The CDR3 covers 15 residues. V was cut by 3 bases and J by 4 bases, with 16 bases left in between. Per the germline V gene, CDR1 is SGHKS and CDR2 is YYEKEE (reference sequence). CDR3 in amino acids: CASSSTTERLYGYTF. The CDR3 coding sequence is TGTGCCAGCAGCTCTACGACAGAGCGCCTCTATGGCTACACCTTC.